This T cell receptor (beta chain) was sequenced during a study of blood T cell repertoires in COVID-19. About the study: Acute-phase and convalescent COVID-19 samples originated in the United States, Italy and Spain. The analysed material was cDNA or gDNA that came from T cells, B-cell-depleted T cells, or PBMCs.

The germline V gene has CDR1 SGHRS and CDR2 YFSETQ. V was clipped by 0 bases and J by 10 bases; unmatched bases: 4. The CDR3 runs 14 residues. Authors' analysis steps: Amplifying reference gene primers gave estimates of nucleated cell counts. Sequencing was performed with immunoSEQ multiplex PCR; in TCRdb, only in-frame clones are kept and a portion is missing. Clonal size and the V and J genes are those of that table, whereas D and trimming came from the DNA. The data show nearly 350,000 clones, around 91% seen once. The chain has TRBV5-1 and TRBJ1-6; TRBD1 matches at 7 bases. This TCR derives from a woman under 30 who had recovered from COVID-19. The sample was peripheral blood. The chain's CDR3 is CASSLGQGDSPLHF. CDR3 DNA: TGCGCCAGCAGCTTGGGACAGGGAGACTCACCCCTCCACTTT. The full variable domain, rest sourced from reference TRBV5-1 and TRBJ1-6, is KAGVTQTPRYLIKTRGQQVTLSCSPISGHRSVSWYQQTPGQGLQFLFEYFSETQRNKGNFPGRFSGRQFSNSRSEMNVSTLELGDSALYLCASSLGQGDSPLHFGNGTRLTVT.